These 14 T cell receptor beta chains originate from one sample sequenced in a study of T cell responses to AZD1222 COVID-19 vaccine. Measured with immunoSEQ multiplex PCR; TCRdb has only the in-frame clones, and not every one. This table has approximately 45,000 clones, about nine tenths appearing once. Source: peripheral blood, taken 28 days after the second AZD1222 dose. These receptors all come from an adult who received the AZD1222 COVID-19 vaccine.

This sequence joins TRBV10-1 and TRBJ1-5; 8 bases line up with TRBD1. V was pared by 6 bases and J by 2 bases, with 3 bases of the junction left unmatched. Germline V CDR1 and CDR2: WNHNN, SYGVQD (reference sequence). The CDR3 has 14 residues. The CDR3 DNA reads as TGCGCCAGCAGCCCGACAGGGGGCAATCAGCCCCAGCATTTT. This encodes CASSPTGGNQPQHF.

The genes are TRBV19 and TRBJ1-4; TRBD1 matches 8 bases. Germline trimming cut 5 bases from V and 3 bases from J; bases unmatched to any gene: 5. This CDR3 spans 15 amino acids. The V gene's germline CDR1 is LNHDA and CDR2 SQIVND (reference sequence). The CDR3 protein is CASSAQGAPNEKLFF. CDR3 nucleotide sequence: TGTGCCAGTAGTGCCCAGGGGGCGCCTAATGAAAAACTGTTTTTT.

The sample holds one count of this clone. For the CDR3, the DNA is TGTGCCAGCAGTGAATGGGGACTAGGGGATACGCAGTATTTT. This encodes CASSEWGLGDTQYF. The chain carries TRBV25-1 and TRBJ2-3, with TRBD2 matching over 8 bases. Germline V gives CDR1 MGHDK, CDR2 SYGVNS. This CDR3 has 14 amino acids. J gave up 6 bases and V 1 base, and 3 bases lay outside the gene matches.

The chain employs TRBV12-3 or TRBV12-4 and TRBJ1-1; D gene ambiguous. This CDR3 contains 13 residues. With 5 bases removed from V and 0 bases from J, the gap between germline ends came to 7 bases. The CDR3 DNA sequence: TGTGCCAGCAGTGACCGAGTGAACACTGAAGCTTTCTTT. This gives the protein CASSDRVNTEAFF.

This chain joins TRBV10-3 and TRBJ1-6; a weak D match, TRBD1 (6 bases). CDR3 length equals 13 residues. Per the germline V gene, CDR1 is ENHRY and CDR2 is SYGVKD. V lost 4 bases to trimming and J lost 9 bases, with 10 bases between them. The CDR3 is CAISAGAGSPLHF. The DNA for the CDR3 is TGTGCCATCAGTGCAGGGGCTGGTTCACCCCTCCACTTT.

The V call is TRBV18, the J call TRBJ1-1, with TRBD1 matching over 9 bases. The ends lost 0 bases at V and 7 bases at J; junction bases unmatched: 3. The CDR3 sequence is 14 residues long. Germline V gene data show CDR1 as KGHSH and CDR2 as LQKENI. The CDR3 here is CASSPPGTGLEAFF. CDR3 DNA sequence: TGTGCCAGCTCACCACCAGGGACAGGGCTTGAAGCTTTCTTT.

This clone has only one observation. This CDR3 reads CSASWGSGNTIYF. CDR3 DNA sequence: TGCAGTGCTAGTTGGGGGAGTGGAAACACCATATATTTT. The J gene is TRBJ1-3, the V gene TRBV20-1; a possible D gene is TRBD1 (5 bases). The length of the CDR3 is 13 residues. Germline CDR1 is DFQATT and CDR2 is SNEGSKA (reference sequence). V was shortened by 3 bases and J by 3 bases, with 9 bases between the two germline ends.

The chain recombines TRBV18 with TRBJ2-5; 7 bases match TRBD1. Germline trimming cut 4 bases from V and 2 bases from J; bases unmatched to any gene: 7. The CDR3 contains 15 residues. Germline CDR1 reads KGHSH; CDR2 reads LQKENI. The CDR3 sequence: CASSRMSGGQETQYF. The CDR3 DNA sequence: TGTGCCAGCTCACGCATGTCAGGGGGACAAGAGACCCAGTACTTC. Together with reference TRBV18 and TRBJ2-5, the CDR3 gives the full variable domain: NAGVMQNPRHLVRRRGQEARLRCSPMKGHSHVYWYRQLPEEGLKFMVYLQKENIIDESGMPKERFSAEFPKEGPSILRIQQVVRGDSAAYFCASSRMSGGQETQYFGPGTRLLVL.

CDR3 protein: CASSLEGGTGYGYTF. The CDR3 DNA reads as TGTGCCAGCAGCTTGGAGGGAGGGACAGGGTATGGCTACACCTTC. This rearrangement joins TRBV5-5 to TRBJ1-2; 9 positions agree with TRBD1. This CDR3 region has 15 residues. V trimming: 0 bases; J trimming: 5 bases; junction bases outside the gene matches: 5. Germline CDR1 reads SGHKS; CDR2 reads YYEKEE (reference sequence). The full variable domain, with the rest looked up from reference TRBV5-5 and TRBJ1-2, is DAGVTQSPTHLIKTRGQQVTLRCSPISGHKSVSWYQQVLGQGPQFIFQYYEKEERGRGNFPDRFSARQFPNYSSELNVNALLLGDSALYLCASSLEGGTGYGYTFGSGTRLTVV.

This clone showed up just once. The rearrangement links TRBV6-2 or TRBV6-3 to TRBJ2-5; D is unresolved. Looked up from germline, CDR1 is MNHEY and CDR2 is SVGEGT. V lost 6 bases to trimming and J lost 4 bases, with 6 bases between them. This CDR3 is built from 11 residues. CDR3 sequence (DNA): TGTGCCAGCAGCCCGTCAGAGACCCAGTACTTC. Its protein product is CASSPSETQYF.

This clone came up once. The gene calls are TRBV7-9 and TRBJ2-7; 10 bases are a match to TRBD1. This CDR3 spans 14 amino acids. Germline assignment: CDR1 SEHNR and CDR2 FQNEAQ (reference sequence). The J segment lost 4 bases and the V segment lost 3 bases, leaving 3 bases of the junction unmatched. The CDR3 DNA reads TGTGCCAGCAGCTTCCGGGACAGGGGATACGAGCAGTACTTC. Its protein is CASSFRDRGYEQYF.

In regard to this clone: Sequence at one end of the junction differs from germline and may be a read error. This chain uses TRBV25-1 with TRBJ2-7; 8 bases fit TRBD1. The CDR3 totals 13 residues. Germline CDR1 is MGHDK and CDR2 is SYGVNS. The CDR3 DNA reads TGTGCCAGCAGAGGACAGGGAGGAACGAGTCAGGACTTC. Translating it yields CASRGQGGTSQDF.

J is TRBJ2-1 and V is TRBV4-3; D gene uncertain. This CDR3 has 13 residues. Germline V lookup: CDR1 LGHNA, CDR2 YSLEER. V was clipped by 2 bases and J by 2 bases, with 4 bases between them. The CDR3 DNA follows: TGCGCCAGCAGCCAACTAACCTACAATGAGCAGTTCTTC. This sequence encodes CASSQLTYNEQFF.

The rearrangement links TRBV24-1 to TRBJ2-1, with TRBD2 matching 7 bases. Per germline, CDR1 KGHDR and CDR2 SFDVKD. There are 16 residues in the CDR3. The V and J ends lost 1 base and 8 bases, in that order; junction bases with no gene match: 10. CDR3 region: CATSDLKPSGDHEQFF. CDR3 sequence (DNA): TGTGCCACCAGTGATTTAAAGCCTAGCGGAGACCATGAGCAGTTCTTC.